This entry lists 18 T cell receptor beta chains sequenced from one sample in a study of blood T cell repertoires in COVID-19. This table comes from immunoSEQ multiplex PCR, and its TCRdb copy is limited to in-frame clones, with some not included. The top ten hold around 6.1% of the sample, which has some 55,000 clones, about 87% seen once. Sequencing used peripheral blood. The receptors stem from a man aged 55-75 years with acute or convalescent COVID-19.

The rearrangement links TRBV9 to TRBJ1-6, with TRBD1 matching over 10 bases. With 3 bases clipped from V and 7 bases from J, the junction kept 7 bases outside the gene matches. The CDR3 consists of 16 residues. Germline assignment: CDR1 SGDLS and CDR2 YYNGEE. CDR3 residues: CASSGGTGVKNSPLHF. CDR3 coding DNA: TGTGCCAGCAGCGGGGGGACAGGGGTAAAAAATTCACCCCTCCACTTT.

In its sample, this clone was seen a few times. The gene calls are TRBV2 and TRBJ2-7; a weak D match, TRBD2 (5 bases). Looked up from germline, CDR1 is SNHLY and CDR2 is FYNNEI. Between the trimmed V and J ends, which lost 8 bases and 5 bases, there was a span of 22 bases. The length of the CDR3 is 15 residues. The DNA of the CDR3 is TGTGCCAGCGGCCGCCCCGGGCCCCTAGCCAACGAGCAGTACTTC. Translated: CASGRPGPLANEQYF.

The chain recombines TRBV15 with TRBJ1-2, with D hard to call. The V gene lost 0 bases and the J gene lost 6 bases, with 8 bases spanning the gap. Germline V gives CDR1 LNHNV, CDR2 YYDKDF (reference sequence). The CDR3 consists of 13 residues. The CDR3 DNA reads TGTGCCACCAGCAGAGATCACGGGGATGGCTACACCTTC. It specifies CATSRDHGDGYTF.

The V call is TRBV3-1 (or the pseudogene TRBV3-2), the J call TRBJ1-3; 7 bases agree with TRBD1. V trimming: 4 bases; J trimming: 0 bases; junction bases outside the gene matches: 3. Germline CDR1 and CDR2: LGHDT and YNNKEL (reference sequence). The CDR3 consists of 15 residues. CDR3: CASSPGTASGNTIYF. CDR3 bases: TGTGCCAGCAGCCCAGGGACAGCCTCTGGAAACACCATATATTTT.

This chain connects TRBV9 to TRBJ1-2; 9 bases match TRBD1. The V gene's germline CDR1 is SGDLS and CDR2 YYNGEE. CDR3 length: 14 amino acids. Germline trimming cut 0 bases from V and 7 bases from J; bases unmatched to any gene: 4. For the CDR3, the DNA is TGTGCCAGCAGCGTAGACAGGGGGCGGTCTGGCTACACCTTC. As protein: CASSVDRGRSGYTF.

The chain uses TRBV24-1 and TRBJ2-5; 10 nucleotides align to TRBD1. The junction had 2 bases not matched to a gene; V was cut back by 2 bases and J by 3 bases. The CDR3 totals 15 residues. Germline CDR1 KGHDR, CDR2 SFDVKD. DNA of the CDR3: TGTGCCACCAGTGATTCGACAGGGGGCAAAGAGACCCAGTACTTC. Amino acids: CATSDSTGGKETQYF.

The chain links TRBV20-1 to TRBJ2-1, with 8 bases matching TRBD2. This CDR3 is built from 15 residues. After removal of 3 bases from V and 3 bases from J, the junction contained 7 bases not matched to a gene. The V gene's germline CDR1 is DFQATT and CDR2 SNEGSKA (reference sequence). CDR3 in DNA: TGCAGTGCTAGTCAGAGCGGGGGCTACTACAATGAGCAGTTCTTC. Translation gives CSASQSGGYYNEQFF.

The chain recombines TRBV3-1 (or the pseudogene TRBV3-2) with TRBJ2-5; 15 bases fit TRBD2. With 4 bases clipped from V and 4 bases from J, the junction kept 10 bases outside the gene matches. The CDR3 is 18 residues long. Germline-derived CDR1 and CDR2 are LGHDT and YNNKEL (reference sequence). The DNA for the CDR3 is TGTGCCAGCAGCCGCAGCTTCGGACTAGCGGGGGGGAGAGAGACCCAGTACTTC. This codes for CASSRSFGLAGGRETQYF.

This clone has more than one count but fewer than ten. This sequence joins TRBV27 and TRBJ1-1; possible D gene TRBD1, 5 bases. Germline V gene lookup returns CDR1 MNHEY and CDR2 SMNVEV (reference sequence). This CDR3 is 12 amino acids long. V lost 11 bases and J lost 4, with 14 bases in between. This chain's CDR3 is CAAGTGSTEAFF. The CDR3 nucleotides are TGTGCCGCTGGGACCGGGAGCACTGAAGCTTTCTTT.

The rearrangement joins TRBV3-1 (or the pseudogene TRBV3-2) to TRBJ1-6; possible D gene TRBD1, 5 bases. Germline assignment: CDR1 LGHDT and CDR2 YNNKEL (reference sequence). Trimming cost V 3 bases and J 11 bases, with 11 bases left between them. The CDR3 consists of 13 residues. CDR3 amino acids: CASSQGLQAPLHF. CDR3 coding DNA: TGTGCCAGCAGCCAGGGATTACAGGCACCCCTCCACTTT.

The chain combines TRBV5-4 with TRBJ2-3; the match to TRBD2 covers 12 bases. This CDR3 is built from 17 residues. Germline CDR1 SGHNT, CDR2 YYREEE (reference sequence). J gave up 1 base and V 1 base, and 4 bases lay outside the gene matches. DNA for the CDR3: TGTGCCAGCAGCTTGACTAGCGGGGGGCTGGGCACAGATACGCAGTATTTT. Translation: CASSLTSGGLGTDTQYF. Full variable domain (outside the CDR3, taken from reference TRBV5-4 and TRBJ2-3): ETGVTQSPTHLIKTRGQQVTLRCSSQSGHNTVSWYQQALGQGPQFIFQYYREEENGRGNFPPRFSGLQFPNYSSELNVNALELDDSALYLCASSLTSGGLGTDTQYFGPGTRLTVL.

The rearrangement links TRBV7-2 to TRBJ1-5; 7 nucleotides match TRBD1. This CDR3 comprises 15 residues. CDR1 is SGHTA and CDR2 is FQGNSA in the germline V gene. Losses at the gene ends were 1 base for V and 4 bases for J; bases not matched to a gene: 4. Here the CDR3 DNA reads TGTGCCAGCAGCTTAGGGACAGGACCAAATCAGCCCCAGCATTTT. Its translation: CASSLGTGPNQPQHF.

The gene calls are TRBV19 and TRBJ2-4, with D perhaps matching TRBD1 (6 bases). Germline CDR1 and CDR2: LNHDA and SQIVND (reference sequence). This CDR3 is built from 15 residues. V gave up 1 base and J gave up 5 bases, with 12 bases separating them. The CDR3, as DNA: TGTGCCAGTAGTATAGCGAACAGGGACCAAAACATTCAGTACTTC. Protein sequence: CASSIANRDQNIQYF.

V is TRBV3-1 (or the pseudogene TRBV3-2) and J is TRBJ1-1, with 9 bases aligning to TRBD1. Unmatched junction bases numbered 5, after V lost 0 bases and J lost 6 bases. CDR1 is LGHDT, CDR2 YNNKEL, per germline (reference sequence). The CDR3 totals 15 residues. CDR3 region: CASSQDKTGGAEAFF. The CDR3 DNA is TGTGCCAGCAGCCAAGATAAGACAGGGGGAGCTGAAGCTTTCTTT.

The chain has TRBV2 and TRBJ1-6, with TRBD1 matching 7 bases. V trimming: 2 bases; J trimming: 7 bases; junction bases outside the gene matches: 2. The CDR3 consists of 14 residues. Germline CDR1 reads SNHLY; CDR2 reads FYNNEI. CDR3 nucleotides: TGTGCCAGCAGTGAAACAGGGGTGAATTCACCCCTCCACTTT. Residues: CASSETGVNSPLHF.

The chain uses TRBV7-9 and TRBJ1-6, with 9 bases identical to TRBD1. Trimming at V came to 1 base and at J to 6 bases, leaving 1 base not matched to a gene. The V gene's germline CDR1 is SEHNR and CDR2 FQNEAQ (reference sequence). The CDR3 is 15 residues long. The CDR3 reads CASSLEGQGNSPLHF. CDR3 in DNA: TGTGCCAGCAGCTTAGAGGGACAGGGTAATTCACCCCTCCACTTT.

The V call is TRBV4-3, the J call TRBJ2-7, with D possibly matching TRBD1 (5 bases). Deletions cut 4 bases from V and 5 bases from J, with 18 bases between. CDR3 size: 15 residues. Germline loops: CDR1 LGHNA, CDR2 YSLEER. The DNA for the CDR3 is TGCGCCAGCAGCCCTACCAGGGATAGGGTCCACGAGCAGTACTTC. Translated, it gives CASSPTRDRVHEQYF.

This clone appeared once. The rearrangement uses TRBV5-1 and TRBJ2-5, with D possibly matching TRBD2 (6 bases). The V end was cut by 0 bases, the J end by 5 bases, with 11 bases between. Germline lookup yields CDR1 SGHRS and CDR2 YFSETQ. The CDR3 is made up of 14 amino acids. CDR3 sequence reads: CASSLGGREETQYF. CDR3 coding DNA: TGCGCCAGCAGCTTGGGGGGACGGGAGGAGACCCAGTACTTC.